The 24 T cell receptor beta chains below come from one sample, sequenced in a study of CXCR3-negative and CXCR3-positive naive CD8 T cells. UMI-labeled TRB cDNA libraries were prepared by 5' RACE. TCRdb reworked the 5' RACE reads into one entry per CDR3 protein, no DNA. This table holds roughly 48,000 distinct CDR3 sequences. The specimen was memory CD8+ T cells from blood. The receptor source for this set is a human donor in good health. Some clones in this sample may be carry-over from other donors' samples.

The CDR3 loop is CASKEGYTEAFF. The genes are TRBV6-2 or TRBV6-3 and TRBJ1-1. CDR1 and CDR2 (germline): MNHEY, SVGEGT. The CDR3 has 12 amino acids.

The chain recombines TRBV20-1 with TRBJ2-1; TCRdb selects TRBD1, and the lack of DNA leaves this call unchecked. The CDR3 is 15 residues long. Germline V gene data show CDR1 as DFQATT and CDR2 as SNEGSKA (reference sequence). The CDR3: CSAVTDRASGNEQFF.

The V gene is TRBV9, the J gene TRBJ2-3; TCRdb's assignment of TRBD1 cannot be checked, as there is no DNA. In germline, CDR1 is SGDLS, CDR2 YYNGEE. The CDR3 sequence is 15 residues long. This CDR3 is CASSEAGTGTDTQYF. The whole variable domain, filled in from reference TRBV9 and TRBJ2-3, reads DSGVTQTPKHLITATGQRVTLRCSPRSGDLSVYWYQQSLDQGLQFLIQYYNGEERAKGNILERFSAQQFPDLHSELNLSSLELGDSALYFCASSEAGTGTDTQYFGPGTRLTVL.

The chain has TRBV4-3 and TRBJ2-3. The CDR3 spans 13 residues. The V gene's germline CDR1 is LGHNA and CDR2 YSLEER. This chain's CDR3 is CASSPNLAGTQYF.

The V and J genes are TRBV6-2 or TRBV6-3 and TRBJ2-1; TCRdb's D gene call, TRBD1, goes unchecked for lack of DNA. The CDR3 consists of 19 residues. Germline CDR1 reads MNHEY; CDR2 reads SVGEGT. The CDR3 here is CASSYSSSTDREFYNEQFF.

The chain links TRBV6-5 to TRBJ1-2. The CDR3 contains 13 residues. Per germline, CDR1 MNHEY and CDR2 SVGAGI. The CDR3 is CASSLRPLYGYTF.

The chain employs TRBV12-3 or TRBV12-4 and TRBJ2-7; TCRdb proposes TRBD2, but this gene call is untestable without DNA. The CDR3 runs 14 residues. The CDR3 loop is CASSLLAGIYEQYF.

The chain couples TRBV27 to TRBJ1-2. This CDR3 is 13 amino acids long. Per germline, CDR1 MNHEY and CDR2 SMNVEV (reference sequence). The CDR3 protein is CASRFFSRGGYTF.

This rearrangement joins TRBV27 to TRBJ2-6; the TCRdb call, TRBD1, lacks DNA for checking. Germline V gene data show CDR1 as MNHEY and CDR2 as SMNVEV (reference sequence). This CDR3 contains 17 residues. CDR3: CASSPVPVGSGANVLTF.

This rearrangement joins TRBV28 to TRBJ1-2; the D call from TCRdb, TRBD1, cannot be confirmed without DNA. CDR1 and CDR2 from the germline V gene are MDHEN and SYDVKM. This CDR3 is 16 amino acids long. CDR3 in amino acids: CASSFLDSRRSYGYTF.

CDR3 loop: CSVTSLQGTPYEQYF. This chain uses TRBV29-1 with TRBJ2-7; there is no DNA to check the TCRdb D call of TRBD1. CDR3 size: 15 residues. Germline lookup yields CDR1 SQVTM and CDR2 ANQGSEA.

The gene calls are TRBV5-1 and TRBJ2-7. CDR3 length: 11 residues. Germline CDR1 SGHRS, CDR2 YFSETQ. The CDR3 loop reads CASSLGNEQYF.

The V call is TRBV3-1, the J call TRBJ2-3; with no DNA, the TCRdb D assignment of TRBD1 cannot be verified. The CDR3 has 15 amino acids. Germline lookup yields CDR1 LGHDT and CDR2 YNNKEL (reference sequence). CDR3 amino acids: CASTQGQGYADTQYF.

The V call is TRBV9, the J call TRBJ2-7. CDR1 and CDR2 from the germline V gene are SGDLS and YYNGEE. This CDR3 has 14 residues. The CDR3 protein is CASSVEENSYEQYF.

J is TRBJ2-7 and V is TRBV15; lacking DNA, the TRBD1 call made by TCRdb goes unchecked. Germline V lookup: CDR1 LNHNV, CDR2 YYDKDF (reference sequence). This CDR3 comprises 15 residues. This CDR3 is CATRDQRDRANEQYF. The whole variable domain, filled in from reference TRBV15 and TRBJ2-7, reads DAMVIQNPRYQVTQFGKPVTLSCSQTLNHNVMYWYQQKSSQAPKLLFHYYDKDFNNEADTPDNFQSRRPNTSFCFLDIRSPGLGDTAMYLCATRDQRDRANEQYFGPGTRLTVT.

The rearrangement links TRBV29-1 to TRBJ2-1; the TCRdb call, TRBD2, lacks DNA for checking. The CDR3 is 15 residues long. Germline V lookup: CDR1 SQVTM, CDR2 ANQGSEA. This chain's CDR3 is CSVLTLAGGNNEQFF.

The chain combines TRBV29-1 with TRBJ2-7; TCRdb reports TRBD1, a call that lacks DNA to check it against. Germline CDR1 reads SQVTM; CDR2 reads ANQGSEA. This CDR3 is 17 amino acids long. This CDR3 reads CSALGDRENLTPYEQYF.

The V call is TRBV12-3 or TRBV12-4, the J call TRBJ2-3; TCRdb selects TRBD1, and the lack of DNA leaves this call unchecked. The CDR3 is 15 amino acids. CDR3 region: CASSQGAGPTDTQYF.

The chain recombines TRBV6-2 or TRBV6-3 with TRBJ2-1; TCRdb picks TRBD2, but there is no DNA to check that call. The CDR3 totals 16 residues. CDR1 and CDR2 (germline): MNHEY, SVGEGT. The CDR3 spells CASSYWRLDSGNEQFF.

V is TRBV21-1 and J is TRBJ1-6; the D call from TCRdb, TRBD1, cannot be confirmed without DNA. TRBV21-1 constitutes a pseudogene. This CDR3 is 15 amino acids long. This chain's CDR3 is CASPPRAGPGSPLHF.

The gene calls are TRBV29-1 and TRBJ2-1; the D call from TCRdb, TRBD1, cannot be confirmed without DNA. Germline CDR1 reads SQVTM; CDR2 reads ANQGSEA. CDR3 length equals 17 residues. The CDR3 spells CSVVPGGTGGSYNEQFF.

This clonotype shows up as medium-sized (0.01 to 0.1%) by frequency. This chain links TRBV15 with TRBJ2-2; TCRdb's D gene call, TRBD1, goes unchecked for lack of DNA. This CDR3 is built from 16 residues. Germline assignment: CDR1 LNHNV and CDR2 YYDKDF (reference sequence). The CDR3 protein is CATSRDRDRNTGELFF.

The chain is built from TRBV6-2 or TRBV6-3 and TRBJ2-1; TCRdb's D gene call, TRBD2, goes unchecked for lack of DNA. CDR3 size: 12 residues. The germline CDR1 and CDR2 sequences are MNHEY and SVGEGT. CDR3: CASSLLVNEQFF.

CDR3: CASSYTGLPPYEQYF. The genes are TRBV6-2 or TRBV6-3 and TRBJ2-7; TCRdb picks TRBD2, but there is no DNA to check that call. Per germline, CDR1 MNHEY and CDR2 SVGEGT. The CDR3 is 15 residues long.